The following is a T cell receptor (beta chain) sequence with its context. Methods used by the authors: Reference gene primers were amplified, and this amplification served to estimate nucleated cell counts. The data were produced by immunoSEQ multiplex PCR, yet TCRdb's version contains in-frame clones alone and is incomplete. The DNA gave D and trimming, while V, J and clone size come from that table. Of about 480,000 clones in the sample, approximately 90% were seen once. The sample originates from a study of blood T cell repertoires in COVID-19. Unmatched junction bases numbered 15, after V lost 4 bases and J lost 4 bases. Germline CDR1 reads SGHNT; CDR2 reads YYREEE (reference sequence). There are 18 residues in the CDR3.

Sample: PBMCs or T cells enriched from blood (not recorded which). This rearrangement joins TRBV5-4 to TRBJ2-1; 9 bases agree with TRBD1. This TCR derives from a woman between 40 and 55 years old who had recovered from COVID-19. CDR3 bases: TGTGCCAGCAGCCGGGACAGGGCTGTACCTGGAGAGTACAATGAGCAGTTCTTC. It encodes CASSRDRAVPGEYNEQFF.